The text below deals with one T cell receptor beta chain. Germline V gene lookup returns CDR1 ENHRY and CDR2 SYGVKD. J was trimmed by 1 base and V by 10 bases; bases with no gene match: 8. The CDR3 contains 15 residues. Diagnosis relied on clinical symptoms, serum thyroxine and TRAb, thyroid ultrasound and orbital computed tomography. The source of the PBMCs was over 8.5 ml of fresh peripheral blood. The CDR3 regions of TCR beta were amplified from RNA transcripts. First-round RT-PCR of the TCR CDR3 relied on the HTBI primer set. TCRdb used MiXCR to reprocess the multiplex PCR reads, holding one entry per CDR3 protein. Among roughly 840,000 distinct CDR3 sequences, 35% to 40% were seen once, and the ten largest hold about 9%. The data were taken from a study of T cells in Graves' hyperthyroidism and ophthalmopathy.

The chain uses TRBV10-3 and TRBJ1-1; 11 bases map to TRBD1. The receptor was derived from a man aged 18 to 30 with Graves' hyperthyroidism. What was sequenced was blood. In DNA form, the CDR3 reads TGTGCCAGCACCCCGGGACAGGGGGAGAACACTGAAGCTTTCTTT. The encoded protein is CASTPGQGENTEAFF.